Listed below are T cell receptor beta chains from one sample, sequenced in a study of shared clonotypes between healthy human individuals. TCRdb's table, derived via immunoSEQ multiplex PCR, lists solely in-frame clones and lacks some. The sample shows over 1.4 million clones, around 97% of them seen only once. The sequencing input was naive CD4+ T cells sorted from blood. The receptors derive from a man in his thirties or forties in good health. CDR3s include the opening cysteine and the closing phenylalanine or tryptophan. Each record gives: D gene, V gene, J gene, clone size, CDR3 protein, CDR3 DNA. A D gene is named only where the DNA matches it firmly. The size of a clone is reported for some rows only, either as once, few or many, or as a class for expanded clones.

>NA|TRBV29-1|TRBJ2-5|NA
CSVEGIEETQYF
TGCAGCGTTGAGGGAATAGAAGAGACCCAGTACTTC
>TRBD1|TRBV7-2|TRBJ2-7|NA
CASSSIQGPPYEQYF
TGTGCCAGCAGCTCGATACAGGGGCCCCCCTACGAGCAGTACTTC
>TRBD2|TRBV5-1|TRBJ2-1|NA
CASSFWGTSGSYNEQFF
TGCGCCAGCAGCTTTTGGGGGACTAGCGGGAGCTACAATGAGCAGTTCTTC
>NA|TRBV15|TRBJ2-5|NA
CATSRGGGETQYF
TGTGCCACCAGCAGAGGTGGCGGGGAGACCCAGTACTTC
>NA|TRBV5-4|TRBJ1-1|NA
CASSSGHRRGDTEAFF
TGTGCCAGCAGCTCGGGACATCGGAGGGGCGACACTGAAGCTTTCTTT
>NA|TRBV2|TRBJ1-5|NA
CASSGQRDQPQHF
TGTGCCAGCAGTGGACAGCGAGATCAGCCCCAGCATTTT
>NA|TRBV7-9|TRBJ2-1|NA
CASSRNSGFPYNEQFF
TGTGCCAGCAGCCGCAACTCCGGGTTTCCCTACAATGAGCAGTTCTTC
>TRBD2|TRBV5-4|TRBJ2-1|NA
CASSLKGTSGRRNNEQFF
TGTGCCAGCAGCTTGAAGGGGACTAGCGGGAGGAGAAACAATGAGCAGTTCTTC
>TRBD1|TRBV7-8|TRBJ1-2|NA
CASTRVKGQGVVYTF
TGTGCCAGCACCCGGGTTAAGGGACAGGGAGTTGTCTACACCTTC
>TRBD1|TRBV5-6|TRBJ2-2|NA
CASSWGQGANTGELFF
TGTGCCAGCAGCTGGGGACAGGGGGCGAACACCGGGGAGCTGTTTTTT
>NA|TRBV5-4|TRBJ2-5|NA
CASSRYQETQYF
TGTGCCAGCAGCCGGTACCAAGAGACCCAGTACTTC
>NA|TRBV27|TRBJ1-2|once
CASSLSGKDYGYTF
TGTGCCAGCAGTTTATCGGGCAAGGACTATGGCTACACCTTC
>NA|TRBV4-1|TRBJ1-3|once
CASSQSVAGNTIYF
TGCGCCAGCAGCCAATCAGTGGCCGGAAACACCATATATTTT
>NA|TRBV9|TRBJ2-1|NA
CASSVGGSSNYEQFF
TGTGCCAGCAGCGTAGGAGGTAGCTCCAACTATGAGCAGTTCTTC
>NA|TRBV7-9|TRBJ1-1|NA
CASSFGFGGTEAFF
TGTGCCAGCAGCTTTGGTTTCGGGGGAACTGAAGCTTTCTTT
>TRBD2|TRBV28|TRBJ2-1|NA
CATHSASGRGNEQFF
TGTGCCACCCATTCGGCTAGCGGGAGAGGGAATGAGCAGTTCTTC
>NA|TRBV10-3|TRBJ1-1|NA
CAISEQGKNTEAFF
TGTGCCATCAGTGAGCAGGGGAAGAACACTGAAGCTTTCTTT
>NA|TRBV5-1|TRBJ1-1|NA
CASSFEGRENTEAFF
TGCGCCAGCAGCTTCGAGGGTAGGGAGAACACTGAAGCTTTCTTT
>NA|TRBV18|TRBJ1-2|NA
CASSPPLLDYGYTF
TGTGCCAGCTCACCACCGCTTCTCGACTATGGCTACACCTTC
>NA|TRBV29-1|TRBJ2-3|NA
CSSRTRHTDTQYF
TGCAGCTCCCGGACTCGTCACACAGATACGCAGTATTTT
>TRBD2|TRBV11-3|TRBJ2-1|NA
CASSPTSGRAYEQFF
TGTGCCAGCAGCCCGACTAGCGGGAGGGCTTATGAGCAGTTCTTC
>NA|TRBV28|TRBJ2-5|NA
CASSLYRERETQYF
TGTGCCAGCAGTTTATACAGGGAAAGAGAGACCCAGTACTTC
>NA|TRBV5-6|TRBJ2-5|NA
CASSTRQRPLETQYF
TGTGCCAGCAGCACTAGACAGCGACCCTTGGAGACCCAGTACTTC
>NA|TRBV19|TRBJ1-2|NA
CASTSVGVRSLNYGYTF
TGTGCCAGTACCTCAGTCGGAGTCCGCTCGCTAAACTATGGCTACACCTTC
>NA|TRBV5-1|TRBJ2-1|NA
CASQIYGGNRYNEQFF
TGCGCCAGCCAAATTTACGGGGGAAACCGGTACAATGAGCAGTTCTTC
>NA|TRBV7-8|TRBJ2-2|NA
CASSLALAGITGELFF
TGTGCCAGCAGCTTAGCGCTGGCAGGGATCACCGGGGAGCTGTTTTTT
>NA|TRBV9|TRBJ2-3|once
CASSGTRTDTQYF
TGTGCCAGCAGCGGTACACGCACAGATACGCAGTATTTT
>NA|TRBV10-3|TRBJ2-5|NA
CAISEGEQETQYF
TGTGCCATCAGTGAGGGGGAGCAAGAGACCCAGTACTTC
>TRBD2|TRBV28|TRBJ2-5|NA
CASNQRLAGEEETQYF
TGTGCCAGCAACCAGAGGCTAGCGGGAGAGGAAGAGACCCAGTACTTC
>NA|TRBV7-3|TRBJ1-1|NA
CASSVQVNTEAFF
TGTGCCAGCAGCGTACAGGTGAACACTGAAGCTTTCTTT
>NA|TRBV30|TRBJ2-5|NA
CASSDRQETQYF
TGTGCCTCCTCCGACAGGCAAGAGACCCAGTACTTC
>NA|TRBV21-1|TRBJ1-5|NA
CASSIKNRVVGPQHF
TGTGCCAGCAGCATAAAGAACAGGGTGGTTGGGCCCCAGCATTTT
>NA|TRBV7-9|TRBJ2-7|NA
CASSYAGQEQYF
TGTGCCAGCAGCTACGCAGGGCAGGAGCAGTACTTC
>TRBD2|TRBV9|TRBJ2-2|NA
CASSAPGLAGVGTGELFF
TGTGCCAGCAGCGCACCGGGACTAGCGGGAGTTGGCACCGGGGAGCTGTTTTTT
>NA|TRBV28|TRBJ2-1|NA
CASSSQSAKNYNEQFF
TGTGCCAGCAGTTCGCAAAGCGCGAAAAATTACAATGAGCAGTTCTTC
>TRBD1|TRBV6-5|TRBJ2-2|NA
CASSYFFTGGSGELFF
TGTGCCAGCAGTTACTTTTTTACAGGGGGATCCGGGGAGCTGTTTTTT
>TRBD2|TRBV11-2|TRBJ2-1|NA
CASSLRPGRAGEQFF
TGTGCCAGCAGCTTAAGGCCCGGGAGGGCTGGTGAGCAGTTCTTC
>NA|TRBV5-5|TRBJ2-6|once
CASSFPDRRGLSGANVLTF
TGTGCCAGCAGCTTCCCTGACAGACGCGGCCTCTCTGGGGCCAACGTCCTGACTTTC
>NA|TRBV18|TRBJ2-1|NA
CASSQGTEQFF
TGTGCCAGCTCACAGGGGACAGAGCAGTTCTTC
>TRBD1|TRBV27|TRBJ1-1|NA
CASSPIWGQGSPEAFF
TGTGCCAGCAGTCCGATCTGGGGACAGGGTTCCCCTGAAGCTTTCTTT
>NA|TRBV10-2|TRBJ1-1|NA
CASNKIGGNNTEAFF
TGCGCCAGCAATAAAATTGGGGGCAATAACACTGAAGCTTTCTTT
>TRBD1|TRBV19|TRBJ2-7|once
CASQGASYEQYF
TGTGCCAGTCAGGGGGCCTCCTACGAGCAGTACTTC
>NA|TRBV7-7|TRBJ2-1|NA
CASSSGTDNEQFF
TGTGCCAGCAGCTCAGGGACCGACAATGAGCAGTTCTTC
>NA|TRBV19|TRBJ2-2|once
CASSVRTGELFF
TGTGCCAGTAGTGTACGTACCGGGGAGCTGTTTTTT
>NA|TRBV10-2|TRBJ2-4|NA
CASNPSRWNIQYF
TGCGCCAGCAACCCCAGCAGGTGGAACATTCAGTACTTC
>NA|TRBV21-1|TRBJ2-2|NA
CARPTGSTGELFF
TGTGCCAGACCGACAGGTTCCACCGGGGAGCTGTTTTTT
>TRBD2|TRBV28|TRBJ2-5|once
CASSLKLAVVGLYF
TGTGCCAGCAGTTTGAAACTAGCGGTCGTTGGCCTGTACTTC
>NA|TRBV28|TRBJ2-7|NA
CASSLLWGPSPSEQYF
TGTGCCAGCAGTTTACTATGGGGGCCTTCCCCCTCCGAGCAGTACTTC
>TRBD2|TRBV19|TRBJ2-1|NA
CASTPSWLAAYNEQFF
TGTGCCAGTACCCCCTCGTGGCTAGCGGCCTACAATGAGCAGTTCTTC
>NA|TRBV7-9|TRBJ2-7|NA
CASSLVRDPYRNYEQYF
TGTGCCAGCAGCTTGGTTCGGGACCCTTACCGGAACTACGAGCAGTACTTC
>TRBD1|TRBV27|TRBJ1-4|NA
CASSKGQGAVEKLFF
TGTGCCAGCAGTAAAGGACAGGGGGCGGTTGAAAAACTGTTTTTT
>TRBD2|TRBV5-4|TRBJ2-3|once
CASSQSTREGDTDTQYF
TGTGCCAGCAGCCAATCCACGCGGGAGGGGGACACAGATACGCAGTATTTT
>TRBD2|TRBV7-9|TRBJ2-3|NA
CASNLAGGPDTQYF
TGTGCCAGCAACTTGGCGGGAGGCCCAGATACGCAGTATTTT
>TRBD2|TRBV27|TRBJ2-7|NA
CASRVTGGNYEQYF
TGTGCCAGCAGGGTTACGGGAGGGAACTACGAGCAGTACTTC
>NA|TRBV5-1|TRBJ2-7|once
CASSSGGPYEQYF
TGCGCCAGCAGCTCGGGTGGGCCCTACGAGCAGTACTTC
>NA|TRBV7-9|TRBJ1-5|once
CASSLATRGGRKDQPQHF
TGTGCCAGCAGCTTAGCAACCAGGGGAGGTAGGAAGGATCAGCCCCAGCATTTT
>NA|TRBV7-9|TRBJ1-4|NA
CASSPRQAAANEKLFF
TGTGCCAGCAGCCCCAGACAGGCCGCGGCTAATGAAAAACTGTTTTTT
>TRBD1|TRBV7-2|TRBJ2-1|NA
CASSLVSGGSYNEQFF
TGTGCCAGCAGCTTAGTTTCAGGGGGCTCCTACAATGAGCAGTTCTTC